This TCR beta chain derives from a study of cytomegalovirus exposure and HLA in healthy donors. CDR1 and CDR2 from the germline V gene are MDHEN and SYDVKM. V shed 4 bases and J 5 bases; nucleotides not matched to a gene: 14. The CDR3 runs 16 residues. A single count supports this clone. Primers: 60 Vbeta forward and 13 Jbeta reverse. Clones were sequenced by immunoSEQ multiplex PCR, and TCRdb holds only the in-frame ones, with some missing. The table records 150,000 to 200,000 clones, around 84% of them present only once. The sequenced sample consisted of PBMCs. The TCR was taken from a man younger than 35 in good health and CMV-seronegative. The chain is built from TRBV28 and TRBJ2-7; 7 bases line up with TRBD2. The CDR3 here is CASSSGGWDLRDEQYF. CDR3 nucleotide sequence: TGTGCCAGCAGTTCGGGGGGATGGGACCTTAGAGACGAGCAGTACTTC.